The present T cell receptor (beta chain) was sequenced within a study of breast tumors, draining lymph nodes, adjacent tissues. Broader study findings: Findings are consistent with lymph node origin and intratumoral expansion of most tumor T cells. Tumor repertoires ranked between lymph nodes and nontumor tissue in diversity, with V and J gene preferences.

This CDR3 has 15 amino acids. Per the germline V gene, CDR1 is SGDLS and CDR2 is YYNGEE. Via MiXCR, TCRdb re-called the multiplex PCR reads, giving one row per CDR3 protein. The sample comprises 13,000 or so distinct CDR3 sequences, 45% to 50% of which are singletons, and 40% to 50% rests with the top ten. This clonotype occurred many times. Its antigen is not identified. A much larger clone is a single base away; this may be a read error. The source is a female donor with breast cancer. Some clones in this sample may be carry-over from other donors' samples. V usage is TRBV9 and J usage is TRBJ2-1, with D unclear. The specimen sequenced was tumor-adjacent breast tissue. The CDR3 reads CASSPAGPKANEPFF. CDR3 sequence (DNA): TGTGCCAGCAGCCCAGCTGGTCCTAAGGCCAATGAGCCGTTCTTC.